The text below deals with one TCR beta chain. Isolated RNA was reverse transcribed in full, so expressed TCRB transcripts were sequenced. The protocol was immunoSEQ multiplex PCR, while the TCRdb copy is restricted to in-frame clones and leaves out a portion. The profile covers around 310,000 clones, with approximately 10% appearing a single time and about 0.015% taken by the ten largest. The data were taken from a study of beta chain features in type 1 diabetes. Germline CDR1 reads MNHEY; CDR2 reads SVGAGI. The CDR3 is made up of 13 amino acids. The ends lost 6 bases at V and 3 bases at J; junction bases unmatched: 4.

This receptor was identified in a woman aged 30 to 39 in good health. The sequencing sample was made of naive CD4+ T cells from blood. The chain carries TRBV6-5 and TRBJ2-7, with TRBD1 identical over 8 bases. The CDR3 sequence is CASRGQGYYEQYF. CDR3 DNA: TGTGCCAGCAGAGGACAGGGCTACTACGAGCAGTACTTC.